This TCR beta chain was captured by sequencing in a study of T cells in localized non-small cell lung cancer. Trimming took 5 bases from V and 4 from J, leaving 12 bases between them. The V gene's germline CDR1 is LNHDA and CDR2 SQIVND (reference sequence). This CDR3 spans 13 amino acids. Study-level findings and limits: Peak T cell clonality was found in uninvolved adjacent lung, exceeding tumor. In adjacent lung appeared a median approximately 57 of the top 100 tumor clones. Prolonged overall survival went with higher T cell density in the blood.

In the case of this clone: Antigen unknown.

Only in-frame clones appear in the TCRdb table, and some are missing; sequencing was by immunoSEQ multiplex PCR. The repertoire holds under 35,000 clones, 88% seen once, with 4.2% in the top ten. The sequenced sample was peripheral blood mononuclear cells, obtained before any cancer treatment. The chain recombines TRBV19 with TRBJ2-7; unclear D gene. This receptor was obtained from a woman aged 35-75 years with stage III lung adenocarcinoma. This CDR3 is CASSPGWGYEQYF. The CDR3, as DNA: TGTGCCAGTAGTCCTGGTTGGGGTTACGAGCAGTACTTC. Using reference TRBV19 and TRBJ2-7 for the parts outside the CDR3, the full variable domain is DGGITQSPKYLFRKEGQNVTLSCEQNLNHDAMYWYRQDPGQGLRLIYYSQIVNDFQKGDIAEGYSVSREKKESFPLTVTSAQKNPTAFYLCASSPGWGYEQYFGPGTRLTVT.